The sample holds a few counts of the clone carrying this TCR beta chain. A multiplex PCR was run with 60 Vbeta primers and 13 Jbeta primers. The assay was immunoSEQ multiplex PCR, and TCRdb's table has in-frame clones only and misses some. The sample includes about 120,000 clones, approximately 65% of them seen just once. The germline V and J ends were trimmed by 3 bases and 6 bases, with 12 bases remaining between them. Germline V gives CDR1 MDHEN, CDR2 SYDVKM. The length of the CDR3 is 14 residues. The record originates from a study of cytomegalovirus exposure and HLA in healthy donors. The rearrangement uses TRBV28 and TRBJ2-1; weak D call: TRBD2 (5 bases). The clonotype was recovered from a young man in good health and CMV-seronegative. Sequencing was done on a sample of PBMCs. The CDR3 DNA follows: TGTGCCAGCAGTTTCGTGGCGGGCCCCAATGAGCAGTTCTTC. It codes for CASSFVAGPNEQFF.